Shown below are 17 T cell receptor beta chains from a single sample sequenced in a study of circulating CD8 cells and anti-PD-1 response in melanoma. Live CD3+CD8+TCRalphabeta+ cells were sorted into four subsets by PD-1 and/or TIGIT. The QIAseq Immune Repertoire TCR panel built the libraries from approximately 15 ng of total RNA. In TCRdb, the reads were re-called with MiXCR into one record per CDR3 protein. The sample yields around 470 distinct CDR3 sequences, roughly 7.7% seen once. Sample: CD8+ T cells from PBMCs, taken at baseline or after one month of anti-PD-1 therapy (not recorded which). The receptors were gathered from a human donor with melanoma.

On this clonotype: The germline gene is not matched at one end of the junction; a read error may be the cause. CDR3 DNA: TGTGCCAGCGGCTTAGTAGCAGTTGGTAAAGAGACCCAGTACTTC. It encodes CASGLVAVGKETQYF. The chain recombines TRBV7-6 with TRBJ2-5, with unresolved D. Germline V gene lookup returns CDR1 SGHVS and CDR2 FNYEAQ. The CDR3 has 15 residues.

The chain combines TRBV12-3 or TRBV12-4 with TRBJ2-3; no reliable D call. V lost 3 bases, J lost 6 bases, and 7 bases lay in between. The CDR3 spans 12 residues. This CDR3 is CASSFPGDTQYF. The CDR3 region has the DNA TGTGCCAGCAGTTTTCCCGGGGATACGCAGTATTTT.

This clonotype qualifies as medium-sized (0.01 to 0.1%). V gene TRBV19 combines with J gene TRBJ2-1; D possibly corresponds to TRBD2 (7 bases). Between the trimmed V and J ends, which lost 1 base and 10 bases, there was a span of 17 bases. The CDR3 runs 15 residues. Germline assignment: CDR1 LNHDA and CDR2 SQIVND (reference sequence). CDR3 region: CASSIVVGGPSEQFF. For the CDR3, the DNA is TGTGCCAGTAGTATAGTGGTGGGGGGGCCTTCCGAGCAGTTCTTC. Full variable domain (outside the CDR3, taken from reference TRBV19 and TRBJ2-1): DGGITQSPKYLFRKEGQNVTLSCEQNLNHDAMYWYRQDPGQGLRLIYYSQIVNDFQKGDIAEGYSVSREKKESFPLTVTSAQKNPTAFYLCASSIVVGGPSEQFFGPGTRLTVL.

By its share, this clonotype is medium-sized. The chain recombines TRBV2 with TRBJ2-1, with 12 bases lining up with TRBD2. The V gene end was trimmed by 0 bases and the J gene end by 9 bases; junction bases not matched to a gene: 9. The CDR3 totals 17 residues. Germline values: CDR1 SNHLY, CDR2 FYNNEI. CDR3 loop: CASSEAQSSGGAFEQFF. In DNA form, the CDR3 reads TGTGCCAGCAGTGAAGCGCAATCTAGCGGGGGGGCCTTTGAGCAGTTCTTC.

This clonotype ranks as large. The CDR3 DNA is TGCAGCGTTGCCCCGGGCGGGCGGGGATATGGCTACACCTTC. Amino acids: CSVAPGGRGYGYTF. The chain links TRBV29-1 to TRBJ1-2; D is ambiguous. The germline V and J ends were trimmed by 4 bases and 5 bases, with 17 bases remaining between them. Germline V lookup: CDR1 SQVTM, CDR2 ANQGSEA. This CDR3 is 14 amino acids long.

In this sample, this clonotype is medium-sized (0.01 to 0.1%). CDR3 protein: CASSFGQGIRETQYF. CDR3 DNA sequence: TGTGCCAGCAGTTTTGGACAGGGTATTCGGGAGACCCAGTACTTC. The rearrangement joins TRBV27 to TRBJ2-5; 8 bases are a match to TRBD1. Germline CDR1 and CDR2: MNHEY and SMNVEV (reference sequence). V shed 3 bases and J 5 bases; nucleotides not matched to a gene: 8. This CDR3 is built from 15 residues.

By sample fraction, this clonotype is medium-sized. The rearrangement joins TRBV29-1 to TRBJ2-2; D is undetermined. The V gene lost 7 bases and the J gene lost 9 bases, with 12 bases spanning the gap. CDR1 and CDR2 (germline): SQVTM, ANQGSEA. The CDR3 has 11 amino acids. CDR3 in amino acids: CSGYLERELFF. The CDR3 DNA is TGCAGCGGCTATTTGGAAAGGGAGCTGTTTTTT.

This clonotype is deemed medium-sized. The J gene is TRBJ2-7, the V gene TRBV27; 10 nucleotides line up with TRBD1. The CDR3 is 15 residues long. The V gene's germline CDR1 is MNHEY and CDR2 SMNVEV (reference sequence). J lost 1 base, V lost 4 bases, and 4 bases had no gene match. The CDR3, as DNA: TGTGCCAGCAGTTCGACAGGGGGCGGTTCCTACGAGCAGTACTTC. Translation: CASSSTGGGSYEQYF.

The chain couples TRBV30 to TRBJ1-2, with D unclear. Germline V gene data show CDR1 as GTSNPN and CDR2 as SVGIG (reference sequence). The V end lost 0 bases, the J end lost 5 bases, and 10 bases lay between the germline ends. This CDR3 contains 13 residues. The CDR3 DNA reads as TGTGCCTGGAGTGTTACGGATAATTATGGCTACACCTTC. It yields the protein CAWSVTDNYGYTF.

Judged by abundance, this clonotype is large. The V call is TRBV2, the J call TRBJ1-5, with a tentative D call TRBD1 (6 bases). Germline values: CDR1 SNHLY, CDR2 FYNNEI. V lost 4 bases and J 4 bases, leaving 20 bases between the germline ends. This CDR3 contains 17 residues. As DNA, the CDR3 is TGTGCCAGCAGTGTTACCTGGGGGGACACCTTAAATCAGCCCCAGCATTTT. Its protein is CASSVTWGDTLNQPQHF.

The V call is TRBV25-1, the J call TRBJ2-5; the D call may be TRBD1 or TRBD2 (5 bases each). Germline V lookup: CDR1 MGHDK, CDR2 SYGVNS. The CDR3 spans 13 residues. With 6 bases removed from V and 5 bases from J, the gap between germline ends came to 13 bases. The CDR3 DNA reads as TGTGCCAGCAGACTCCAAGGGGAGGAGACCCAGTACTTC. It codes for CASRLQGEETQYF.

As for this clonotype: At one end, the junction sequence differs from germline, possibly due to a read error. The chain combines TRBV7-8 with TRBJ1-2; unclear D gene. CDR1 and CDR2 from the germline V gene are SGHVS and FQNEAQ. This CDR3 is 13 amino acids long. The CDR3 reads CASTPQGYYGCTF. Here the CDR3 DNA reads TGTGCCAGCACCCCACAAGGGTACTATGGCTGCACCTTC.

This sequence joins TRBV18 and TRBJ2-6, with no clear D. The CDR3 totals 16 residues. Per germline, CDR1 KGHSH and CDR2 LQKENI. V was shortened by 1 base and J by 0 bases, with 7 bases between the two germline ends. The CDR3 DNA sequence: TGTGCCAGCTCACCACAAGCCGGCTCTGGGGCCAACGTCCTGACTTTC. Residues: CASSPQAGSGANVLTF.

This clonotype is deemed medium-sized. The genes are TRBV7-8 and TRBJ1-2; D call uncertain. V was clipped by 7 bases and J by 3 bases, with 12 bases between them. Looked up from germline, CDR1 is SGHVS and CDR2 is FQNEAQ. The CDR3 consists of 13 residues. The CDR3 coding sequence is TGTGCCAGCACCCCACAAGGGTACTATGGCTACACCTTC. This gives the protein CASTPQGYYGYTF.

In this sample, this clonotype turned up once. This may come from a read error, since a much larger clone is one base off. The CDR3 loop reads CSVVHRADEAFF. In nucleotides, the CDR3 is TGCAGCGTCGTGCACAGAGCCGATGAAGCTTTCTTT. The chain carries TRBV29-1 and TRBJ1-1; unclear D gene. Germline V gives CDR1 SQVTM, CDR2 ANQGSEA. CDR3 length equals 12 residues. The V and J ends lost 6 bases and 7 bases respectively, with 15 bases between them.

The V and J genes are TRBV4-3 and TRBJ2-3; 13 bases agree with TRBD2. This CDR3 spans 19 amino acids. V lost 0 bases, J lost 1 base, and 7 bases stayed unmatched. Germline loops: CDR1 LGHNA, CDR2 YSLEER. DNA of the CDR3: TGCGCCAGCAGCCAAGAACTAGCGGGGGGGTCCGAAGGCACAGATACGCAGTATTTT. Amino acids: CASSQELAGGSEGTDTQYF.

By sample share, this clonotype is medium-sized. This sequence joins TRBV19 and TRBJ2-7; D ambiguous. The CDR3 sequence is 14 residues long. Trimming pared 1 base from V and 1 base from J, leaving 8 bases between. CDR1 is LNHDA and CDR2 is SQIVND in the germline V gene (reference sequence). The CDR3: CASSIGPGSYEQYF. CDR3 DNA sequence: TGTGCCAGTAGTATAGGTCCAGGTTCCTACGAGCAGTACTTC. Using reference TRBV19 and TRBJ2-7 for the parts outside the CDR3, the full variable domain is DGGITQSPKYLFRKEGQNVTLSCEQNLNHDAMYWYRQDPGQGLRLIYYSQIVNDFQKGDIAEGYSVSREKKESFPLTVTSAQKNPTAFYLCASSIGPGSYEQYFGPGTRLTVT.